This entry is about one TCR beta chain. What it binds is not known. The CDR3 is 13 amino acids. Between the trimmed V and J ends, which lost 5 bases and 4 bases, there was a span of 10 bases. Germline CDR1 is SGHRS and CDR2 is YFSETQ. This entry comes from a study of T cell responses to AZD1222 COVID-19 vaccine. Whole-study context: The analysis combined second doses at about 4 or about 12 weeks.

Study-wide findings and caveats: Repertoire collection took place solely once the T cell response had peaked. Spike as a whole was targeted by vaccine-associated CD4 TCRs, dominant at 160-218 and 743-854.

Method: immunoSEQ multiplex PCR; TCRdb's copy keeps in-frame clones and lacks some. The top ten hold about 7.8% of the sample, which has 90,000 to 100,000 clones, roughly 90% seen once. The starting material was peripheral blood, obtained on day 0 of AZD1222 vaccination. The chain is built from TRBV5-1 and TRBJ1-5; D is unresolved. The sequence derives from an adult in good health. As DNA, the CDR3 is TGCGCCAGCAGAGAAGGAGCAAATCAGCCCCAGCATTTT. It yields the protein CASREGANQPQHF.